This T cell receptor (beta chain) came from a study of somatic mutations in cytotoxic T cells in rheumatoid arthritis. The CDR3 has 15 residues. J was trimmed by 3 bases and V by 4 bases; bases with no gene match: 7. Germline-derived CDR1 and CDR2 are MNHEY and SMNVEV (reference sequence). The table came from immunoSEQ multiplex PCR; TCRdb's copy has only in-frame clones and leaves some out. In the table there are some 40,000 clones, approximately 84% of which are singletons. Among the healthy controls, all of them blood donors, the median age was approximately 61 years (range roughly 20-75) and 45% to 55% were female. The investigators isolated CD4+ and CD8+ cells by positive magnetic bead selection and checked their purity by flow cytometry.

The sequence derives from a man aged 35-49 years in good health. The chain uses TRBV27 and TRBJ2-7; 9 bases are shared with TRBD1. Source material: CD8+ T cells sorted from blood. The CDR3 region is CASSSPGQGDYEQYF. The CDR3 bases are TGTGCCAGCAGTTCTCCGGGACAGGGAGACTACGAGCAGTACTTC.